These 31 T cell receptor beta chains originate from one sample sequenced in a study of blood T cells in healthy people across ages. Sample-barcoded 5' priming and a J-beta primer mix drove a second PCR of roughly 6 to 12 cycles. TCRdb itself ran the 5' RACE reads through MiXCR, one entry per CDR3 protein. This sample yields hundreds of thousands of distinct CDR3 sequences, of which roughly 20% are seen a single time; roughly 3.6% belongs to the top ten. The sample comprised blood. Receptors were obtained from a man aged 70 or older in good health.

The V call is TRBV9, the J call TRBJ2-1; either TRBD1 or TRBD2 may supply D (5 bases each). Germline assignment: CDR1 SGDLS and CDR2 YYNGEE. V lost 0 bases to trimming and J lost 10 bases, with 20 bases between them. This CDR3 has 16 residues. The CDR3 loop reads CASSVVEEAPWGEQFF. CDR3 coding DNA: TGTGCCAGCAGCGTAGTTGAGGAGGCACCCTGGGGGGAGCAGTTCTTC.

In this sample, this clonotype turned up a few times. This chain joins TRBV6-5 and TRBJ1-5, with D possibly TRBD1 on 5 matching bases. The CDR3 has 20 residues. CDR1 MNHEY and CDR2 SVGAGI come from the germline V gene. The V and J ends lost 2 bases and 0 bases respectively, with 23 bases between them. Written as DNA, the CDR3 is TGTGCCAGCAGTTACCAACGGGTGGAGGGGCGCTATTATAGCAATCAGCCCCAGCATTTT. Translation gives CASSYQRVEGRYYSNQPQHF.

V gene TRBV7-2 combines with J gene TRBJ1-4; TRBD1 is a possible D gene (6 bases). Germline assignment: CDR1 SGHTA and CDR2 FQGNSA. This CDR3 has 16 residues. V shed 0 bases and J shed 2 bases, with 10 bases lying between them. CDR3 sequence: CASSLAQGGTNEKLFF. CDR3 DNA: TGTGCCAGCAGCTTAGCACAGGGAGGCACTAATGAAAAACTGTTTTTT. The full variable domain, rest sourced from reference TRBV7-2 and TRBJ1-4, is GAGVSQSPSNKVTEKGKDVELRCDPISGHTALYWYRQSLGQGLEFLIYFQGNSAPDKSGLPSDRFSAERTGGSVSTLTIQRTQQEDSAVYLCASSLAQGGTNEKLFFGSGTQLSVL.

This clonotype was counted ten times or more. V usage is TRBV28 and J usage is TRBJ2-4, with D perhaps being TRBD1 or TRBD2 (5 bases each). CDR1 MDHEN and CDR2 SYDVKM come from the germline V gene. The CDR3 has 15 residues. V was clipped by 5 bases and J by 7 bases, with 18 bases between them. DNA for the CDR3: TGTGCCAGCAGTCCCGGGACGGACACAAAGAACATTCAGTACTTC. Translated: CASSPGTDTKNIQYF.

V is TRBV5-1 and J is TRBJ2-7; TRBD2 matches 9 bases. This CDR3 region has 16 residues. Germline V lookup: CDR1 SGHRS, CDR2 YFSETQ. The V segment lost 4 bases and the J segment 7 bases; nucleotides outside the gene matches: 15. CDR3 sequence (DNA): TGCGCCAGCAGCGGTTTAGCGGGAGACGTCGCGGGTGAGCAGTACTTC. Translated: CASSGLAGDVAGEQYF.

The V gene is TRBV7-9, the J gene TRBJ2-1, with 8 nucleotides matching TRBD2. The CDR3 covers 16 residues. Germline V CDR1 and CDR2: SEHNR, FQNEAQ (reference sequence). Trimming at V came to 2 bases and at J to 3 bases, leaving 6 bases not matched to a gene. CDR3 coding DNA: TGTGCCAGCAGCTTATTTCTGACTAGCGACTACAATGAGCAGTTCTTC. Amino acid sequence: CASSLFLTSDYNEQFF.

J is TRBJ2-7 and V is TRBV2; TRBD1 agrees at 9 bases. The J call is in doubt because the DNA end fits TRBJ2-1 better. This CDR3 has 15 residues. From germline, CDR1 is SNHLY and CDR2 FYNNEI. The CDR3 DNA reads TGTGCCAGCAGTAACCGAGACAGGGGGATCAATGAGCAGTTCTTC. This gives the protein CASSNRDRGINEQFF.

This clonotype has a handful of counts. The chain combines TRBV5-1 with TRBJ1-1; a weak D match, TRBD1 (5 bases). V lost 2 bases and J 4 bases, leaving 15 bases between the germline ends. The CDR3 is 15 residues long. Per the germline V gene, CDR1 is SGHRS and CDR2 is YFSETQ. The CDR3 region has the DNA TGCGCCAGCAGCTTTGTCCAGGGAGGTGGCACTGAAGCTTTCTTT. It specifies CASSFVQGGGTEAFF.

This clonotype was found a few times. The V and J genes are TRBV20-1 and TRBJ2-7, with TRBD2 identical over 10 bases. The CDR3 extends over 13 amino acids. In germline, CDR1 is DFQATT, CDR2 SNEGSKA (reference sequence). V was clipped by 5 bases and J by 10 bases; unmatched bases: 11. The DNA for the CDR3 is TGCAGTGCTTCAGATTTTAGCGGGAGGAAACAGTACTTC. Translating gives CSASDFSGRKQYF.

This clonotype occurred many times. The chain employs TRBV6-2 or TRBV6-3 and TRBJ2-2; no definite D call. The V end was cut by 2 bases, the J end by 7 bases, with 2 bases between. Per the germline V gene, CDR1 is MNHEY and CDR2 is SVGEGT. CDR3 length: 11 residues. For the CDR3, the DNA is TGTGCCAGCAGTTACGGCGGGGAGCTGTTTTTT. Its translation: CASSYGGELFF.

The V and J genes are TRBV20-1 and TRBJ1-1; TRBD1 matches 9 bases. The CDR3 is made up of 14 amino acids. Germline trimming cut 3 bases from V and 3 bases from J; bases unmatched to any gene: 5. CDR1 DFQATT and CDR2 SNEGSKA come from the germline V gene (reference sequence). CDR3 coding DNA: TGCAGTGCTAGCCGGGACAGGGCGGACACTGAAGCTTTCTTT. Translating it yields CSASRDRADTEAFF.

V and J are TRBV6-6 and TRBJ2-3; 7 positions match TRBD2. The CDR3 is 16 residues long. Germline CDR1 reads MNHNY; CDR2 reads SVGAGI (reference sequence). The V segment lost 2 bases and the J segment 2 bases; nucleotides outside the gene matches: 7. The CDR3 DNA sequence: TGTGCCAGCAGTTACCCGAAAGCGGGAATCACAGATACGCAGTATTTT. Protein product: CASSYPKAGITDTQYF.

The V call is TRBV29-1, the J call TRBJ2-1; 9 bases fit TRBD1. Looked up from germline, CDR1 is SQVTM and CDR2 is ANQGSEA. This CDR3 has 21 residues. V gave up 1 base and J gave up 0 bases; unmatched junction bases: 19. CDR3 sequence reads: CSVEALSGTGTFMSSYNEQFF. CDR3 sequence (DNA): TGCAGCGTTGAAGCGCTGTCCGGGACAGGGACCTTCATGAGCTCCTACAATGAGCAGTTCTTC.

The chain links TRBV3-1 to TRBJ1-6; 7 bases align to TRBD1. The length of the CDR3 is 14 residues. The V segment lost 1 base and the J segment 7 bases; nucleotides outside the gene matches: 1. Germline assignment: CDR1 LGHDT and CDR2 YNNKEL (reference sequence). The CDR3 DNA is TGTGCCAGCAGCCAAGGACAGGGAAATTCACCCCTCCACTTT. Translation gives CASSQGQGNSPLHF.

This chain links TRBV4-3 with TRBJ2-3; 12 bases line up with TRBD2. Germline loops: CDR1 LGHNA, CDR2 YSLEER. Germline trimming cut 4 bases from V and 4 bases from J; bases unmatched to any gene: 6. The CDR3 has 16 amino acids. CDR3 DNA: TGCGCCAGCAGCCGGCTGACTAGCGGGAGTGCAGATACGCAGTATTTT. Translating gives CASSRLTSGSADTQYF.

This clonotype was observed a few times. The J gene is TRBJ1-2, the V gene TRBV29-1; TRBD1 might be the D (5 bases). Germline values: CDR1 SQVTM, CDR2 ANQGSEA. V shed 2 bases and J shed 8 bases, with 15 bases lying between them. This CDR3 is 13 amino acids long. In DNA form, the CDR3 reads TGCAGCGTTGAAAGGTGGGCAGGGCTGGGCTACACCTTC. Amino acid sequence: CSVERWAGLGYTF.

This chain connects TRBV20-1 to TRBJ2-1; a weak D match, TRBD2 (6 bases). The CDR3 is 13 amino acids. Trimming removed 4 bases from V and 5 bases from J, with 12 bases in between. Germline-derived CDR1 and CDR2 are DFQATT and SNEGSKA (reference sequence). The CDR3 coding sequence is TGCAGTGCTACCCTGGGAGGAGACAATGAGCAGTTCTTC. It is translated as CSATLGGDNEQFF.

Concerning this clonotype: A much larger clone sits a single nucleotide away, making a read error possible. This rearrangement joins TRBV12-3 or TRBV12-4 to TRBJ2-5; D uncertain. The CDR3 runs to 12 residues. CDR3 loop: CASRWRGEAQYF. CDR3 DNA: TGTGCCAGCCGCTGGAGAGGAGAGGCCCAGTACTTC.

This clonotype was found a few times. The chain has TRBV6-4 and TRBJ2-3; D call uncertain. CDR3 length equals 15 residues. With 4 bases removed from V and 2 bases from J, the gap between germline ends came to 13 bases. Germline CDR1 MRHNA, CDR2 SNTAGT. The DNA for the CDR3 is TGTGCCAGCAGTGCAACAGCACGTTACACAGATACGCAGTATTTT. Protein sequence: CASSATARYTDTQYF.

A few counts support this clonotype. V gene TRBV20-1 combines with J gene TRBJ1-2; maybe TRBD1 (5 bases). In germline, CDR1 is DFQATT, CDR2 SNEGSKA (reference sequence). This CDR3 contains 14 residues. Trimming left V 6 bases short and J 3 bases short, with 17 bases between. The CDR3 sequence: CSAPAGTGHYGYTF. The CDR3 coding sequence is TGCAGTGCCCCCGCCGGGACTGGACACTATGGCTACACCTTC.

This clonotype has a handful of counts. This chain joins TRBV5-1 and TRBJ2-5; TRBD2 aligns across 8 bases. Gene TRBJ2-1 matches the end of the DNA better, so the J call may be wrong. CDR1 and CDR2 from the germline V gene are SGHRS and YFSETQ. CDR3 length: 15 amino acids. This chain's CDR3 is CASSPMSGSKNEQFF. The CDR3 DNA sequence: TGCGCCAGCAGCCCAATGAGCGGGAGTAAGAATGAGCAGTTCTTC.

Only a few counts were recorded for this clonotype. The chain couples TRBV4-2 to TRBJ2-1; D tentatively fits TRBD1 or TRBD2 (5 bases each). The V and J ends lost 5 bases and 8 bases respectively, with 13 bases between them. Germline V gene lookup returns CDR1 LGHNA and CDR2 YNFKEQ. This CDR3 has 13 amino acids. CDR3: CASSSPGRDEQFF. Here the CDR3 DNA reads TGTGCCAGCAGCTCTCCAGGGCGGGATGAGCAGTTCTTC.

In this sample, this clonotype turned up a few times. This chain links TRBV6-5 with TRBJ2-5; D uncertain. CDR1 and CDR2 from the germline V gene are MNHEY and SVGAGI. The CDR3 consists of 13 residues. The V and J ends lost 6 bases and 7 bases respectively, with 15 bases between them. In DNA, the CDR3 is TGTGCCAGCAGCCCGAATCTTGGGTCGACCCAGTACTTC. As protein: CASSPNLGSTQYF.

This clonotype was seen only a few times. The V gene is TRBV9, the J gene TRBJ2-7; D perhaps matches TRBD1 (5 bases). This CDR3 is built from 14 residues. Germline lookup yields CDR1 SGDLS and CDR2 YYNGEE. Trimming removed 2 bases from V and 1 base from J, with 10 bases in between. CDR3 sequence: CASSVRAGSYEQYF. The CDR3 DNA sequence: TGTGCCAGCAGCGTCCGGGCAGGGTCCTACGAGCAGTACTTC.

J is TRBJ2-3 and V is TRBV14; a possible D gene is TRBD1 (6 bases). Trimming shortened V by 5 bases and J by 2 bases, and 11 bases separated the two germline ends. This CDR3 contains 14 residues. The germline V gene has CDR1 SGHDN and CDR2 FVKESK. The CDR3 sequence is CASSAQGFTDTQYF. For the CDR3, the DNA is TGTGCCAGCAGCGCTCAGGGGTTCACAGATACGCAGTATTTT. Together with reference TRBV14 and TRBJ2-3, the CDR3 gives the full variable domain: EAGVTQFPSHSVIEKGQTVTLRCDPISGHDNLYWYRRVMGKEIKFLLHFVKESKQDESGMPNNRFLAERTGGTYSTLKVQPAELEDSGVYFCASSAQGFTDTQYFGPGTRLTVL.

This clonotype has a handful of counts. The chain uses TRBV20-1 and TRBJ2-5; 8 bases agree with TRBD1. Germline trimming cut 0 bases from V and 5 bases from J; bases unmatched to any gene: 8. Germline loops: CDR1 DFQATT, CDR2 SNEGSKA (reference sequence). This CDR3 is built from 15 residues. CDR3 DNA: TGCAGTGCTAGAGATCCCCAGGGGGCGAGGGAGACCCAGTACTTC. Encoded protein: CSARDPQGARETQYF.

This clonotype was detected only a few times. This sequence joins TRBV2 and TRBJ2-1, with 9 nucleotides matching TRBD2. With V trimmed by 4 bases and J by 5 bases, 9 bases remained unmatched. The CDR3 sequence is 16 residues long. The germline V gene has CDR1 SNHLY and CDR2 FYNNEI. For the CDR3, the DNA is TGTGCCAGCAGTGCTTATCGGACTAGCGAAAACAATGAGCAGTTCTTC. This translates into CASSAYRTSENNEQFF.

This clonotype was detected ten times or more. The chain uses TRBV5-1 and TRBJ2-2; 13 nucleotides align to TRBD2. This CDR3 spans 16 amino acids. CDR1 is SGHRS, CDR2 YFSETQ, per germline. J was trimmed by 4 bases and V by 0 bases; bases with no gene match: 0. CDR3 region: CASSLGTSGSTGELFF. CDR3 DNA: TGCGCCAGCAGCTTGGGGACTAGCGGGAGCACCGGGGAGCTGTTTTTT.

This clonotype was seen a handful of times. The J gene is TRBJ2-4, the V gene TRBV28; the D call may be TRBD1 or TRBD2 (6 bases each). V was trimmed by 2 bases and J by 5 bases, leaving 10 bases between them. The CDR3 length is 14 residues. CDR1 and CDR2 (germline): MDHEN, SYDVKM. The CDR3: CASSLGGGQNIQYF. CDR3 nucleotide sequence: TGTGCCAGCAGTTTAGGAGGGGGGCAAAACATTCAGTACTTC. The full variable domain, completed using reference TRBV28 and TRBJ2-4, is DVKVTQSSRYLVKRTGEKVFLECVQDMDHENMFWYRQDPGLGLRLIYFSYDVKMKEKGDIPEGYSVSREKKERFSLILESASTNQTSMYLCASSLGGGQNIQYFGAGTRLSVL.

The chain combines TRBV7-2 with TRBJ2-5; D remains unclear. Trimming removed 9 bases at V and 2 bases at J, with 13 bases between. The CDR3 sequence is 13 residues long. The germline V gene encodes CDR1 SGHTA and CDR2 FQGNSA. CDR3 amino acids: CASMSYPQETQYF. The CDR3 DNA sequence: TGTGCCAGTATGTCGTACCCTCAAGAGACCCAGTACTTC.

This chain connects TRBV7-2 to TRBJ2-3; tentative D call: TRBD2 (5 bases). The CDR3 spans 16 residues. The V and J ends lost 2 bases and 0 bases respectively, with 12 bases between them. Germline CDR1 reads SGHTA; CDR2 reads FQGNSA. DNA for the CDR3: TGTGCCAGCAGCTTAACGCTGCGGACTAGCACAGATACGCAGTATTTT. Protein sequence: CASSLTLRTSTDTQYF.